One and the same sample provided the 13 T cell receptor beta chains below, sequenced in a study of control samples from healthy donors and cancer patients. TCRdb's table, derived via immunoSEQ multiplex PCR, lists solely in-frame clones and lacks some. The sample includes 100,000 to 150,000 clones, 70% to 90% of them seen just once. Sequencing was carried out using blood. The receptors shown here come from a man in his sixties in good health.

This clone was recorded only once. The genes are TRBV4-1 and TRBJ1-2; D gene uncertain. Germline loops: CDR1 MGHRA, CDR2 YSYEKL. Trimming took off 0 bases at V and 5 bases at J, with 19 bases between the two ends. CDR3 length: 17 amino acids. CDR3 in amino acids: CASSQDTHFRNVYGYTF. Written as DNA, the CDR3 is TGCGCCAGCAGCCAAGACACCCACTTTAGGAATGTATATGGCTACACCTTC.

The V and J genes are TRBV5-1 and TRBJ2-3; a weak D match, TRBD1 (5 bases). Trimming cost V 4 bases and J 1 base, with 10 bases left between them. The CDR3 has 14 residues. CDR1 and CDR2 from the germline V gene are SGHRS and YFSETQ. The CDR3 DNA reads TGCGCCAGCAGCCAACAGGAGCGCACAGATACGCAGTATTTT. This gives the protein CASSQQERTDTQYF.

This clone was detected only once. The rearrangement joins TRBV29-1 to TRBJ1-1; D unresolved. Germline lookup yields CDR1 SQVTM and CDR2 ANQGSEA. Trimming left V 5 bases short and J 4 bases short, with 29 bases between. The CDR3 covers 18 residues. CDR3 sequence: CSVHSEVASSMLGTEAFF. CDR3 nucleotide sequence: TGCAGCGTTCATAGCGAGGTGGCGTCCTCCATGTTGGGCACTGAAGCTTTCTTT.

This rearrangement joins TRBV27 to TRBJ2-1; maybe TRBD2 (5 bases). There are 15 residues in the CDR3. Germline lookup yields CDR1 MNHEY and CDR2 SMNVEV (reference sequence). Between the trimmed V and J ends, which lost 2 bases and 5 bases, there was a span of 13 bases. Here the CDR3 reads CASSLQTDGNNEQFF. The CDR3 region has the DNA TGTGCCAGCAGTTTACAGACCGACGGGAACAATGAGCAGTTCTTC.

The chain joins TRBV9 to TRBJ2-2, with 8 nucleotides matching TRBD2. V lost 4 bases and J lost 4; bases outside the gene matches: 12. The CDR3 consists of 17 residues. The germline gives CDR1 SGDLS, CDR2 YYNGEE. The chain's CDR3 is CASSTGLAGVGTGELFF. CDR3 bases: TGTGCCAGCAGCACCGGACTAGCCGGGGTGGGCACCGGGGAGCTGTTTTTT.

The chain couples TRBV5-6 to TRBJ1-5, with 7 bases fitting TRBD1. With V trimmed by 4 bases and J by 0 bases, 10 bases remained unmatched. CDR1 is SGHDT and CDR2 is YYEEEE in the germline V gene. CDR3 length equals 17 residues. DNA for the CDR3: TGTGCCAGCAGCCTCGCAACAGGGGCCCTTAGCAATCAGCCCCAGCATTTT. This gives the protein CASSLATGALSNQPQHF.

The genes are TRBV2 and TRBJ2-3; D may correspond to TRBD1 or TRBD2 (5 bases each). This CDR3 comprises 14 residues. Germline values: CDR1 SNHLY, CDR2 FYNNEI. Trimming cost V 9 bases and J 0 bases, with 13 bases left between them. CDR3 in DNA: TGTGCCAGGGACTGGGGCGGGAGCACAGATACGCAGTATTTT. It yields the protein CARDWGGSTDTQYF.

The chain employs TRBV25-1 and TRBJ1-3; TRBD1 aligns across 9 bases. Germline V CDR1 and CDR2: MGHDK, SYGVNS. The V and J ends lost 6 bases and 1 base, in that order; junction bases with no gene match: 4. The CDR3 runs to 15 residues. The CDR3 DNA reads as TGTGCCAGCAGAGCGGACAGGGGATCTGGAAACACCATATATTTT. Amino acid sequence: CASRADRGSGNTIYF.

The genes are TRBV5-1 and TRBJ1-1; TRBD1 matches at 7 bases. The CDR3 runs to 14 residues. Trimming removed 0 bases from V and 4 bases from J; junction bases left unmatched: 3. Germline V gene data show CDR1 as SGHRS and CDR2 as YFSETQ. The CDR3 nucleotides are TGCGCCAGCAGCTTGGAGACAGGGATCACTGAAGCTTTCTTT. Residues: CASSLETGITEAFF.

The CDR3 is CASSLQGASGEKLFF. In DNA, the CDR3 is TGTGCCAGCAGCCTTCAGGGGGCTTCGGGTGAAAAACTGTTTTTT. The genes are TRBV7-3 and TRBJ1-4, with 8 bases lining up with TRBD1. V gave up 5 bases and J gave up 7 bases; unmatched junction bases: 9. The V gene's germline CDR1 is SGHTA and CDR2 FQGTGA. This CDR3 comprises 15 residues.

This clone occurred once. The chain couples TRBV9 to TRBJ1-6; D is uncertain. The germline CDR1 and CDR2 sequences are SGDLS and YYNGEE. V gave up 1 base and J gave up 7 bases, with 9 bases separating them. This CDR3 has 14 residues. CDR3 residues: CASSVIAENSPLHF. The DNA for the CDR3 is TGTGCCAGCAGCGTAATAGCGGAGAATTCACCCCTCCACTTT.

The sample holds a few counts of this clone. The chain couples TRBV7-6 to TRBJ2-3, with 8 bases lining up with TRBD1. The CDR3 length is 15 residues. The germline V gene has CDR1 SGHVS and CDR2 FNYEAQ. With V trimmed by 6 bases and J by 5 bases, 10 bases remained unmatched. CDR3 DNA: TGTGCCAGCAGTTATAACAGGGGGTATGGAGATACGCAGTATTTT. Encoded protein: CASSYNRGYGDTQYF.

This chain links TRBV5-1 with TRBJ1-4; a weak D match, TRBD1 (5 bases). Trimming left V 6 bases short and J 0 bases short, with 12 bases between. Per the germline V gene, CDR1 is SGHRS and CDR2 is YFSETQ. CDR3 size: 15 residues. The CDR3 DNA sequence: TGCGCCAGCAAGGGACGGATTGCAACTAATGAAAAACTGTTTTTT. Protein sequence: CASKGRIATNEKLFF.